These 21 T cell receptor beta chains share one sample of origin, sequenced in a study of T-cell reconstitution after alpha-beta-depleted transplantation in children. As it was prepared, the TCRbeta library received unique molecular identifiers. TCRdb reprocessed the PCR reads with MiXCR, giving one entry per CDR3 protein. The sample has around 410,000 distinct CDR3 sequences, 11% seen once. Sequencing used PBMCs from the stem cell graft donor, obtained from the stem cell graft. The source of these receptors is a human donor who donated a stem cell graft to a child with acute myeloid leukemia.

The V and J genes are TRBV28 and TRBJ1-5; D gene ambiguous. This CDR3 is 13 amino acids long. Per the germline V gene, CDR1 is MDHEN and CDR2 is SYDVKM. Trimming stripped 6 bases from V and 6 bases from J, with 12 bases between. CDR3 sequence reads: CASSLTSVQPQHF. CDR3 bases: TGTGCCAGCAGCCTGACCTCTGTTCAGCCCCAGCATTTT.

The CDR3 is CASSPLGARETQYF. The DNA of the CDR3 is TGCGCCAGCTCCCCCTTGGGGGCAAGGGAGACCCAGTACTTC. The V and J genes are TRBV4-1 and TRBJ2-5, with D possibly TRBD1 on 6 matching bases. The V and J ends lost 8 bases and 5 bases respectively, with 18 bases between them. This CDR3 comprises 14 residues. From germline, CDR1 is MGHRA and CDR2 YSYEKL.

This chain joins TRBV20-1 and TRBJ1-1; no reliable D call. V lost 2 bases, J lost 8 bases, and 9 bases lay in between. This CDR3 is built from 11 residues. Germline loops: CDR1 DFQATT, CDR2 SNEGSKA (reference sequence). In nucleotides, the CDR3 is TGCAGTGCTAGATCGAGGATGGAAGCTTTCTTT. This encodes CSARSRMEAFF.

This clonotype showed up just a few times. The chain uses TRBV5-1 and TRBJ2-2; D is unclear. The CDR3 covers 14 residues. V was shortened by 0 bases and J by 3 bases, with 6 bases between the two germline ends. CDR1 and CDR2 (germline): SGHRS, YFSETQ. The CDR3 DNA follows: TGCGCCAGCAGCTTGGAGGGTTACACCGGGGAGCTGTTTTTT. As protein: CASSLEGYTGELFF.

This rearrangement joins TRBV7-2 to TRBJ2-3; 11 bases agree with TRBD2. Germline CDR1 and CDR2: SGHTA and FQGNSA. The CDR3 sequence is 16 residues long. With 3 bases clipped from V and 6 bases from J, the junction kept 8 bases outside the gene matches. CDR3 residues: CASSLVLAGGVDTQYF. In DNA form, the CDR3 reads TGTGCCAGCAGCTTGGTCCTAGCGGGAGGTGTGGATACGCAGTATTTT.

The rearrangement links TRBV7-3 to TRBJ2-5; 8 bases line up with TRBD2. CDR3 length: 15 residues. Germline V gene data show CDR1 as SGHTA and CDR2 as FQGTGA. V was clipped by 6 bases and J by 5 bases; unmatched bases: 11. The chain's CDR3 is CASRAEGTSGETQYF. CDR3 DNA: TGTGCCAGCAGAGCAGAAGGGACTAGTGGCGAGACCCAGTACTTC.

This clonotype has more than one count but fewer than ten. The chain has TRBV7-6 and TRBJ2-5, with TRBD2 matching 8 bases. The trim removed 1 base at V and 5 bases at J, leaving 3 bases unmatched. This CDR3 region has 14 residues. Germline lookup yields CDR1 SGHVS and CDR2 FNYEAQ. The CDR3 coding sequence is TGTGCCAGCAGCTTAGGAGCGGGGGTTGAGACCCAGTACTTC. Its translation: CASSLGAGVETQYF. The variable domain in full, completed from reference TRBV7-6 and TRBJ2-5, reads GAGVSQSPRYKVTKRGQDVALRCDPISGHVSLYWYRQALGQGPEFLTYFNYEAQQDKSGLPNDRFSAERPEGSISTLTIQRTEQRDSAMYRCASSLGAGVETQYFGPGTRLLVL.

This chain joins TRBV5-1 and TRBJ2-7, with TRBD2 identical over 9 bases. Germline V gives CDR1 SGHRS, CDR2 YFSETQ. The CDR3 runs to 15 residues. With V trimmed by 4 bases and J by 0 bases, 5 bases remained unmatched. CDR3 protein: CASSVGTSSSYEQYV. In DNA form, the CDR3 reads TGCGCCAGCAGCGTCGGGACTAGCAGCTCCTACGAGCAGTACGTC.

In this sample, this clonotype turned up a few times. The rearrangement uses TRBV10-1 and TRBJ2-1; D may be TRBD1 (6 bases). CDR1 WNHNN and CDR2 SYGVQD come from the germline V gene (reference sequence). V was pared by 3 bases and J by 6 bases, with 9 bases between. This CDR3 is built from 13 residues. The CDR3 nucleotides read TGCGCCAGCAGTGATCAGGGGTCCAATGAGCAGTTCTTC. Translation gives CASSDQGSNEQFF.

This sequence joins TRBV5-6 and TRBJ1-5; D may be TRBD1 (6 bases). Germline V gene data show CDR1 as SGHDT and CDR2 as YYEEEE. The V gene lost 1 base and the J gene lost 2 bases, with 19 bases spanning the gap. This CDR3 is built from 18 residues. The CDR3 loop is CASSLWGQQGWGNQPQHF. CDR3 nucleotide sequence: TGTGCCAGCAGCTTGTGGGGCCAACAGGGTTGGGGCAATCAGCCCCAGCATTTT.

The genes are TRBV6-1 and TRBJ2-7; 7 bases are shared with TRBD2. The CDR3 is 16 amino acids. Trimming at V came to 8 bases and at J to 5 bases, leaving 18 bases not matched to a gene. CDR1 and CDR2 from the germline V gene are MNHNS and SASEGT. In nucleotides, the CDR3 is TGTGCCAGCGCCCGAGCGGGGAGCAATGGTATTGACGAGCAGTACTTC. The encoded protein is CASARAGSNGIDEQYF.

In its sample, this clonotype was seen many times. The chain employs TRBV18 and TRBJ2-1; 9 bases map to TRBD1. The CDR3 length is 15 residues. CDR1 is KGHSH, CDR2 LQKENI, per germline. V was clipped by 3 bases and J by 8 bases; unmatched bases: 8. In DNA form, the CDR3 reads TGTGCCAGCTCACCCTCGGGACAGGGTGGGCATGAGCAGTTCTTC. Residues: CASSPSGQGGHEQFF.

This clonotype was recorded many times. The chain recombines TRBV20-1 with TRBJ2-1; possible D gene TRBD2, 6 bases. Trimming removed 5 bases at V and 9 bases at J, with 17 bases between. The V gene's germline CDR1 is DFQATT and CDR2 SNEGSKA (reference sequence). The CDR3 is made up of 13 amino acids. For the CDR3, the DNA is TGCAGTGCTGAGCCAGGGAGGCACGGTGAGCAGTTCTTC. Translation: CSAEPGRHGEQFF.

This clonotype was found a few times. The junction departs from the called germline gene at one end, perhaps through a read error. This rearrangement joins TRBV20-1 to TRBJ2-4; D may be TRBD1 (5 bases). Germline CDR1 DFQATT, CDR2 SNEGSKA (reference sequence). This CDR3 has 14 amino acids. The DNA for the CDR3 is TGCAGTGCTAGAACCCAGGGTGCCAAAAACAGTCAGTACTTC. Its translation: CSARTQGAKNSQYF.

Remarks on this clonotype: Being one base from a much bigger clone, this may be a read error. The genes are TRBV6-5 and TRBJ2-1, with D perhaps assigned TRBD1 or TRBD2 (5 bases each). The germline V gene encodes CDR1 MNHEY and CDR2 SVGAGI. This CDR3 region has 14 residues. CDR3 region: CVSSSTGIWGEQFF. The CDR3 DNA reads TGTGTCAGCAGTTCCACGGGGATTTGGGGGGAGCAGTTCTTC.

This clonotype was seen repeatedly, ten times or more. The CDR3 spells CASSLGQGTGELFF. The CDR3 DNA reads as TGCGCCAGCAGCTTGGGACAGGGCACCGGGGAGCTGTTTTTT. This chain joins TRBV5-1 and TRBJ2-2, with 7 bases aligning to TRBD1. The germline V gene has CDR1 SGHRS and CDR2 YFSETQ. V was pared by 0 bases and J by 4 bases, with 0 bases of the junction left unmatched. This CDR3 comprises 14 residues. The variable domain in full, completed from reference TRBV5-1 and TRBJ2-2, reads KAGVTQTPRYLIKTRGQQVTLSCSPISGHRSVSWYQQTPGQGLQFLFEYFSETQRNKGNFPGRFSGRQFSNSRSEMNVSTLELGDSALYLCASSLGQGTGELFFGEGSRLTVL.

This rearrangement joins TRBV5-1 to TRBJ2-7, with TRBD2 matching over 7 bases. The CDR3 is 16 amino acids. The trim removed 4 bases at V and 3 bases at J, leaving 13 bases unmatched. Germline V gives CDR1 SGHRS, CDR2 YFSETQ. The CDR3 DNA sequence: TGCGCCAGCAGCCCTACGACTAGCTTGACGGACTACGAGCAGTACTTC. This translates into CASSPTTSLTDYEQYF.

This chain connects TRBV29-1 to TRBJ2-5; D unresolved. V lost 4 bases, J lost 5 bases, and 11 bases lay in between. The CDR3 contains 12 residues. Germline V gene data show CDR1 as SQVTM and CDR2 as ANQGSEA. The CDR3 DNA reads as TGCAGCGTTGTTTTAGTCGGGGAGACCCAGTACTTC. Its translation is CSVVLVGETQYF.

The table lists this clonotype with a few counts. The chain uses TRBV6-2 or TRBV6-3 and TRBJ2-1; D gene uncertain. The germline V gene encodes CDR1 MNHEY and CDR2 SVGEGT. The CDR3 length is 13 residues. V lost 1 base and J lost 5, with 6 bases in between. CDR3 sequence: CASSYYEHNEQFF. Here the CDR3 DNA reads TGTGCCAGCAGTTACTACGAGCACAATGAGCAGTTCTTC.

The CDR3 DNA reads as TGTGCCAGCAGTGGGGGACTAGCGGACCAGGAGCAGTTCTTC. Its protein is CASSGGLADQEQFF. V usage is TRBV2 and J usage is TRBJ2-1; 11 bases line up with TRBD2. Germline CDR1 SNHLY, CDR2 FYNNEI. The length of the CDR3 is 14 residues. Unmatched junction bases numbered 6, after V lost 4 bases and J lost 10 bases.

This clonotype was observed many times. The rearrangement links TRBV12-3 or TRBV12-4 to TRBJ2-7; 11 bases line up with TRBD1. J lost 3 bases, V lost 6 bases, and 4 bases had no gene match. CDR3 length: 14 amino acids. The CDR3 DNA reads TGTGCCAGCAGCACCGGGACAGGGGGCTACGAGCAGTACTTC. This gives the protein CASSTGTGGYEQYF.